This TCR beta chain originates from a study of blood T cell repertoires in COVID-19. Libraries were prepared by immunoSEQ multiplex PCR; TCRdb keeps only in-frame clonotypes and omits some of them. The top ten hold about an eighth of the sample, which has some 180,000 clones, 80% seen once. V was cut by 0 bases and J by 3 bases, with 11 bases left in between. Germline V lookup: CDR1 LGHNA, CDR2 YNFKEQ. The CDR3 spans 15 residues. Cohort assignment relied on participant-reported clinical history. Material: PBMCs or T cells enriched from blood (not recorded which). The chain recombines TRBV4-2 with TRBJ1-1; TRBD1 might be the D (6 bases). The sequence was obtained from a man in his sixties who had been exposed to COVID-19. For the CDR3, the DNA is TGTGCCAGCAGCCAAGAGGGGACACGGGACACTGAAGCTTTCTTT. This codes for CASSQEGTRDTEAFF.